This record looks at one T cell receptor (beta chain) sequence and its context. The data belong to a study of blood T cell repertoires in COVID-19. Whole-study context: Samples came from the United States, Italy and Spain, spanning acute and convalescent COVID-19. PBMCs, B-cell-depleted T cells, or T cells provided the cDNA or gDNA that made up the material.

The CDR3 loop spans 18 amino acids. Germline loops: CDR1 LNHNV, CDR2 YYDKDF (reference sequence). The V gene lost 1 base and the J gene lost 3 bases, with 18 bases spanning the gap. Per the original methods: Amplifying reference gene primers gave estimates of nucleated cell counts. This table comes from immunoSEQ multiplex PCR, and its TCRdb copy is limited to in-frame clones, with some not included. V and J calls and clone size are as listed in that table; D and trimming were resolved from the DNA. This repertoire shows about 150,000 clones, about 83% found once; its top ten account for 5%. Sequencing input: peripheral blood. This receptor was taken from a human donor in a cohort sampled during active COVID-19. V is TRBV15 and J is TRBJ1-4; a weak D match, TRBD1 (6 bases). CDR3 residues: CATSRAPITGYSNEKLFF. Written as DNA, the CDR3 is TGTGCCACCAGCAGAGCACCTATTACAGGGTACTCTAATGAAAAACTGTTTTTT.